The TCR beta chain under discussion was sequenced for a study of OX40 agonist ivuxolimab in advanced cancers. In terms of the full investigation: Ivuxolimab was a fully human IgG2 agonistic monoclonal antibody targeting the costimulatory receptor OX40 (CD134). Partial responses occurred in three dose-escalation patients: two with cutaneous melanoma and one with hepatocellular carcinoma. The paper describes the monotherapy dose-escalation part (N of about 52 patients) of the phase I trial of ivuxolimab. The point of sequencing TCRbeta in the periphery was to test whether ivuxolimab changed TCR sequence diversity and drove clonal T-cell expansion. Prior anti-PD-1, anti-PD-L1 or anti-CTLA-4 therapy was permitted, and approximately 42% of dose-escalation patients had received checkpoint inhibitors. In the dose-escalation cohort, more than 75% of patients were male, and the mean age was approximately 64 years, with a range of roughly 20 to 80. Intravenous ivuxolimab was administered to patients every 2 weeks at six dose levels: 0.01, 0.1, 0.3, 1.5, 3 and 10 mg/kg. Among the approximately 50 dose-escalation patients, about 20 had hepatocellular carcinoma, 15 melanoma, 9 renal cell carcinoma and 9 head and neck cancer. Overall results and qualifications from the work: In the 0.1-3.0 mg/kg groups, partial responders had among the lowest normalized peripheral clonal expansion, particularly in CD8+ T cells. At doses of 0.1 to 3.0 mg/kg, clonal expansion of both CD4+ and CD8+ blood T cells was observed from baseline to week 6. Low levels of normalized T-cell clonal expansion were also seen in some patients who did not respond. After ivuxolimab, CD8+ T cells had more expanded clones than CD4+ T cells on average. Which antigens the clonally expanded peripheral T cells were specific for was not determined.

A note on this clone: The antigen this receptor binds is unknown. Nothing much larger sits one base from this clone, and base qualities are not available.

V is shortened by 4 bases, J by 8 bases, and the region joining them spans 9 bases. The CDR1 and CDR2 encoded by the germline V gene (reference sequence) are MNHEY and SMNVEV. The CDR3 starts with the cysteine, ends with the phenylalanine, and has 12 residues. Only the CDR3 region is kept as DNA, spanning 36 bases read in frame from base 1. Genomic DNA was extracted from sorted cells for sequencing of the TCRbeta CDR3 region. The immunoSEQ Assay was used to sequence the TCRbeta CDR3 regions. TCRdb's version of the immuneACCESS table is confined to in-frame rearrangements and falls short of the full clone set. An unresolved V gene accounts for under half of the shortfall where checked; the remainder is of unknown origin. The sample has 70,000 to 100,000 clones on record, around 84% of them singletons. Of the sample, 0.9% to 1.2% falls within the top ten clones. The trial excluded patients who had a history of autoimmune disease or who were on systemic immunosuppression. In every dose cohort, peripheral blood was drawn for TCR sequencing at baseline, cycle 4 day 1, and cycle 7 day 1. The samples were drawn from a first-in-human, open-label, multicenter phase I dose-escalation trial of ivuxolimab. Adults with locally advanced or metastatic melanoma, renal cell carcinoma, hepatocellular carcinoma or head and neck squamous cell carcinoma were enrolled in the trial. Before TCR sequencing, CD4+ T cells and CD8+ T cells from peripheral blood were sorted into separate populations.

The V and J segments used are TRBV27 and TRBJ1-5; no D gene is confidently identified. The sample consisted of CD4+ or CD8+ T cells sorted from blood, taken in a trial of the OX40 agonist ivuxolimab. This clonotype was sampled from an adult with an advanced solid tumor such as melanoma, head and neck, liver or kidney cancer. The DNA reads TGTGCCAGCAGTTCCCCGGGAGAGCCCCAGCATTTT. Translated, it reads CASSSPGEPQHF.